This is a list of T cell receptor beta chains from one sample in a study of T cell responses to AZD1222 COVID-19 vaccine. Produced via immunoSEQ multiplex PCR; TCRdb's table is partial and in-frame only. The sample lists roughly 120,000 clones, about nine tenths seen once, with roughly 2.4% in the top ten. Material: peripheral blood, obtained on day 0 of AZD1222 vaccination. The receptors were gathered from an adult in good health. The CDR3 runs from the conserved cysteine through the conserved F or W. D genes are given only for firm matches. The size entry is marked missing in some rows and otherwise reads once, few, many or a size class.

-	medium-sized	TRBV2	TRBJ2-1	TGTGCCAGCAGTTGGGACCCCGGCAATGAGCAGTTCTTC	CASSWDPGNEQFF
-	-	TRBV3-1/TRBV3-2	TRBJ1-1	TGTGCCAGCCAAAATTATCCGGGCCCCGAAGCTTTCTTT	CASQNYPGPEAFF
TRBD2	once	TRBV11-2	TRBJ2-7	TGTGCCAGCAGCTACTTAGCGGGAGTTCCCTACGAGCAGTACTTC	CASSYLAGVPYEQYF
-	-	TRBV28	TRBJ1-5	TGTGCCAGCAGACCCGGGGGGGCGAGTCAGCCCCAGCATTTT	CASRPGGASQPQHF
-	-	TRBV6-6	TRBJ2-6	TGTGCCAGCAGCCTCCGTAACTCTGGGGCCAACGTCCTGACTTTC	CASSLRNSGANVLTF
-	-	TRBV5-1	TRBJ2-1	TGCGCCAGCAGCCTAACCGCAGTCAATGAGCAGTTCTTC	CASSLTAVNEQFF
TRBD2	-	TRBV7-3	TRBJ2-1	TGTGCCAGCAGCTCAGGAGCGGGAGCACACAATGAGCAGTTCTTC	CASSSGAGAHNEQFF
-	-	TRBV2	TRBJ2-5	TGTGCCGGGGGCCTAAAATCTGGACAGACTGTTTACTTC	CAGGLKSGQTVYF
-	-	TRBV5-4	TRBJ2-7	TGTGCCAGCAGCTTGGTCGGGGGCGACGAGCAGTACTTC	CASSLVGGDEQYF
TRBD2	-	TRBV9	TRBJ2-5	TGTGCCAGCAGCGGCCTCCTTAGCGGGGGGCGGCGAGAGACCCAGTACTTC	CASSGLLSGGRRETQYF
-	few	TRBV30	TRBJ2-3	TGTGCCTGGAGTGTACTCCCGAAGGGGAGGTCTGATACGCAGTATTTT	CAWSVLPKGRSDTQYF
-	-	TRBV11-2	TRBJ2-7	TGTGCCAGCAGCTTAGAGAGGGATACCTCCTACGAGCAGTACTTC	CASSLERDTSYEQYF
TRBD1	once	TRBV6-2/TRBV6-3	TRBJ1-1	TGTGCCAGCAGTCACAGGGGCAGCATGAACACTGAAGCTTTCTTT	CASSHRGSMNTEAFF
-	-	TRBV29-1	TRBJ2-7	TGCAGCGCGTACGGGGCCTCCTACGAGCAGTACTTC	CSAYGASYEQYF
-	once	TRBV10-2	TRBJ2-2	TGCGCCAGCAGTGAAGGGTTAGCAACCGGGGAGCTGTTTTTT	CASSEGLATGELFF
-	-	TRBV6-5	TRBJ1-5	TGTGCCAGCAGACCCAAAAGGGGAACCAATCAGCCCCAGCATTTT	CASRPKRGTNQPQHF
-	-	TRBV6-2/TRBV6-3	TRBJ1-1	TGTGCCAGCAGTTACCCGACCTTGGAAGCTTTCTTT	CASSYPTLEAFF
TRBD1	-	TRBV28	TRBJ1-4	TGTGCCAGCAGTCCTGGGGGAGGGGGCACTAATGAAAAACTGTTTTTT	CASSPGGGGTNEKLFF
-	-	TRBV28	TRBJ1-2	TGTGCCAGCAGCCCCGACAGAAGATATGGCTACACCTTC	CASSPDRRYGYTF
-	-	TRBV18	TRBJ2-7	TGTGCCAGCTCACCCTCGGGAAGTTACGAGCAGTACTTC	CASSPSGSYEQYF
-	-	TRBV5-1	TRBJ1-6	TGCGCCAGCAGCTTGCGACCGTGGGTCCGGGGGGCGGACAATTCACCCCTCCACTTT	CASSLRPWVRGADNSPLHF
TRBD1	-	TRBV2	TRBJ1-1	TGTGCCAGCGGCACAGGGGGGACTGAAGCTTTCTTT	CASGTGGTEAFF
TRBD1	-	TRBV10-2	TRBJ2-7	TGCGCCAGCAGTGAGTCCGTGGCAGGGGGTGAGCAGTACTTC	CASSESVAGGEQYF
TRBD1	-	TRBV5-6	TRBJ1-2	TGTGCCAGCAGCTTGGGGGACAGGGACGGCTACACCTTC	CASSLGDRDGYTF
TRBD1	-	TRBV5-6	TRBJ2-5	TGTGCCAGCAGCTCCCAACAGGGGGCGGATAAAGAGACCCAGTACTTC	CASSSQQGADKETQYF
TRBD2	-	TRBV5-4	TRBJ2-7	TGTGCCAGCAGCTCCGGACTAGCGGGAGGGTTAGAGCAGTACTTC	CASSSGLAGGLEQYF
-	-	TRBV30	TRBJ2-6	TGTGCCTGGAGTGTAGCAGGAAATGGGGCCAACGTCCTGACTTTC	CAWSVAGNGANVLTF
TRBD1	-	TRBV2	TRBJ2-1	TGTGCCAGCCAGGGACAGGGGGCCTACAATGAGCAGTTCTTC	CASQGQGAYNEQFF
TRBD1	-	TRBV19	TRBJ1-4	TGTGCCAGTATTAACACTGGACAGGGGGCAAAGAAACTGTTTTTT	CASINTGQGAKKLFF
TRBD1	-	TRBV18	TRBJ1-1	TGTGCCAGCTCGGCCAAACAGGGGGCGGCTTTCTTT	CASSAKQGAAFF
-	-	TRBV7-9	TRBJ2-1	TGTGCCAGCAGCTTACTTCGGGCGGCGTCCTACAATGAGCAGTTCTTC	CASSLLRAASYNEQFF
-	-	TRBV30	TRBJ2-1	TGTGCCTGGAGGTTCAGCAATGAGCAGTTCTTC	CAWRFSNEQFF
-	few	TRBV30	TRBJ1-6	TGTGCCTGGATGAGCGAATATAATTCACCCCTCCACTTT	CAWMSEYNSPLHF
TRBD1	-	TRBV28	TRBJ1-1	TGTGCCAGCAAGGGGACAGGGAGGTACACTGAAGCTTTCTTT	CASKGTGRYTEAFF
-	-	TRBV5-1	TRBJ2-2	TGCGCCAGCAGCTTGGGGGGGAAACCAACCGGGGAGCTGTTTTTT	CASSLGGKPTGELFF
-	-	TRBV28	TRBJ1-5	TGTGCCAGCAGCAACAGTGGGGGGCGTCATCAGCCCCAGCATTTT	CASSNSGGRHQPQHF
-	-	TRBV28	TRBJ1-2	TGTGCCAGCAGTTTATTTAGACAGGCGATGGGCTACACCTTC	CASSLFRQAMGYTF
TRBD2	-	TRBV6-5	TRBJ2-5	TGTGCCAGCAGTTTCGGGGGACTAGCGGAGACCCAGTACTTC	CASSFGGLAETQYF
-	-	TRBV7-8	TRBJ1-1	TGTGCCAGCAGCGGGACTTACACTGAAGCTTTCTTT	CASSGTYTEAFF
-	-	TRBV25-1	TRBJ2-5	TGTGCCAGCAGTGCCGCCTCGGGATACCAAGAGACCCAGTACTTC	CASSAASGYQETQYF
-	-	TRBV6-5	TRBJ1-3	TGTGCCAGCAGCCCCAGGCAGATCGGAAACACCATATATTTT	CASSPRQIGNTIYF
TRBD1	-	TRBV19	TRBJ2-7	TGTGCCAGTAGTCCTGGACAGGGTGGCGAGCAGTACTTC	CASSPGQGGEQYF
TRBD1	-	TRBV3-1/TRBV3-2	TRBJ1-4	TGTGCCAGCACCCCGGGACAGGGGCGTCCAACTAATGAAAAACTGTTTTTT	CASTPGQGRPTNEKLFF
-	-	TRBV4-1	TRBJ2-2	TGCGCCAGCAGCCAACCAGGGTACGGGGAGCTGTTTTTT	CASSQPGYGELFF
TRBD2	-	TRBV9	TRBJ2-1	TGTGCCAGCAGCGTCTCCGGGACTACGAATTTGGAGCAGTTCTTC	CASSVSGTTNLEQFF
-	-	TRBV23-1	TRBJ1-6	TGCGCCAGCAGTGGTCAGGGTTATTCACCCCTCCACTTT	CASSGQGYSPLHF
-	-	TRBV19	TRBJ2-1	TGTGCCAGTAGTATAACTTGGGGAAATGAGCAGTTCTTC	CASSITWGNEQFF
-	-	TRBV11-1	TRBJ2-6	TGTGCCAGCAGCATGGGGACGGCTCAGGGGGCCAACGTCCTGACTTTC	CASSMGTAQGANVLTF
TRBD1	-	TRBV18	TRBJ2-1	TGTGCCAGCTCAGAACAGGGGGTAGAGCAGTTCTTC	CASSEQGVEQFF
TRBD1	few	TRBV19	TRBJ2-1	TGTGCCAGTAATCAACCGGGACAGGGAAATGAGCAGTTCTTC	CASNQPGQGNEQFF
TRBD1	-	TRBV7-9	TRBJ2-5	TGTGCCAGCAGCCCGCGGACAGGGCTGGAGACCCAGTACTTC	CASSPRTGLETQYF